Listed here are 18 T cell receptor beta chains from one sample, sequenced in a study of blood T cells in healthy people across ages. It was with a sample-barcoded 5' primer and a J-beta primer mix that a second PCR of roughly 7 to 12 cycles was run. A single record per CDR3 protein comes from TCRdb applying MiXCR to the 5' RACE reads. The sample comprises roughly 1 million distinct CDR3 sequences, less than 25% of which are singletons, and around 0.75% rests with the top ten. The data were also submitted as part of a second study, on T cells of mothers and their children.

The sequencing input was blood. Every receptor here comes from a girl aged 2 to 9 in good health.

The sample holds a few counts of this clonotype. V gene TRBV20-1 combines with J gene TRBJ2-1; 8 positions match TRBD2. The germline V gene encodes CDR1 DFQATT and CDR2 SNEGSKA (reference sequence). The CDR3 has 16 residues. J lost 4 bases, V lost 0 bases, and 8 bases had no gene match. The CDR3 DNA follows: TGCAGTGCTAGAGATCCTAGCGGGTGGCCGTACAATGAGCAGTTCTTC. This gives the protein CSARDPSGWPYNEQFF.

In its sample, this clonotype was seen a few times. The chain joins TRBV7-9 to TRBJ1-5; no firm D call. The CDR3 totals 15 residues. V was shortened by 5 bases and J by 2 bases, with 13 bases between the two germline ends. CDR1 is SEHNR and CDR2 is FQNEAQ in the germline V gene (reference sequence). The CDR3 sequence is CASSHGSDRNQPQHF. The CDR3 bases are TGTGCCAGCAGCCACGGCAGCGACCGCAATCAGCCCCAGCATTTT.

The V call is TRBV24-1, the J call TRBJ2-5, with D possibly matching TRBD2 (6 bases). The V gene lost 1 base and the J gene lost 9 bases, with 17 bases spanning the gap. The CDR3 is 15 amino acids. Germline V CDR1 and CDR2: KGHDR, SFDVKD. The CDR3 DNA is TGTGCCACCAGTGATTTCGGGGGACCCGGTGGGGCCCAGTACTTC. It translates to CATSDFGGPGGAQYF.

This chain uses TRBV6-2 or TRBV6-3 with TRBJ1-2; 7 bases align to TRBD1. The junction had 13 bases not matched to a gene; V was cut back by 6 bases and J by 3 bases. The CDR3 length is 16 residues. Germline V CDR1 and CDR2: MNHEY, SVGEGT. CDR3 bases: TGTGCCAGCAGCTCGAGAAAGGGGGCGCAACACTATGGCTACACCTTC. Its protein is CASSSRKGAQHYGYTF.

Only a few counts were recorded for this clonotype. The rearrangement uses TRBV6-1 and TRBJ2-7, with D uncertain. The V end was cut by 1 base, the J end by 1 base, with 5 bases between. Germline values: CDR1 MNHNS, CDR2 SASEGT. The CDR3 contains 13 residues. The CDR3 loop reads CASSEVESYEQYF. The CDR3 nucleotides are TGTGCCAGCAGTGAAGTTGAATCCTACGAGCAGTACTTC.

This clonotype has more than one count but fewer than ten. The J gene is TRBJ1-1, the V gene TRBV14; D may be TRBD1 (6 bases). Germline-derived CDR1 and CDR2 are SGHDN and FVKESK. The CDR3 runs 18 residues. Trimming removed 0 bases from V and 4 bases from J, with 21 bases in between. The CDR3 loop is CASSQDLSRTGWATEAFF. CDR3 bases: TGTGCCAGCAGCCAAGACCTCAGTAGAACAGGGTGGGCCACTGAAGCTTTCTTT.

This clonotype was detected only once. CDR3 in DNA: TGTGCCAGCAGGCCAGGACAGCTCAACGAGCAGTACTTC. It codes for CASRPGQLNEQYF. V usage is TRBV6-2 or TRBV6-3 and J usage is TRBJ2-7; possible D gene TRBD1, 6 bases. The CDR3 totals 13 residues. Germline V gene lookup returns CDR1 MNHEY and CDR2 SVGEGT. The V gene lost 6 bases and the J gene lost 5 bases, with 14 bases spanning the gap.

CDR3 in amino acids: CSVAPRASYEQYF. CDR3 coding DNA: TGCAGCGTTGCCCCCAGGGCCTCCTACGAGCAGTACTTC. The chain has TRBV29-1 and TRBJ2-5; TRBD1 might be the D (5 bases). The J call is doubtful: the DNA matches TRBJ2-7 better. The V gene's germline CDR1 is SQVTM and CDR2 ANQGSEA. CDR3 size: 13 residues.

This clonotype turned up a few times. This chain joins TRBV5-1 and TRBJ2-1; D is undetermined. This CDR3 has 15 residues. Trimming took 4 bases from V and 4 from J, leaving 15 bases between them. Looked up from germline, CDR1 is SGHRS and CDR2 is YFSETQ. In DNA form, the CDR3 reads TGCGCCAGCAGCGCTCAAGTACTCGGGTACAATGAGCAGTTCTTC. Its protein is CASSAQVLGYNEQFF.

The CDR3, as DNA: TGTGCCAGCAGCCTTGAGACAGGGAACTATGGCTACACCTTC. Amino acid sequence: CASSLETGNYGYTF. This chain joins TRBV12-3 or TRBV12-4 and TRBJ1-2; 7 bases align to TRBD1. V lost 6 bases, J lost 2 bases, and 6 bases stayed unmatched. The CDR3 is made up of 14 amino acids.

This chain connects TRBV7-3 to TRBJ2-5, with 8 bases fitting TRBD1. The ends lost 3 bases at V and 5 bases at J; junction bases unmatched: 11. This CDR3 is built from 16 residues. Germline V gives CDR1 SGHTA, CDR2 FQGTGA. The CDR3 nucleotides read TGTGCCAGCAGCTTGGGGACCAGGACAGGGCGCGAGACCCAGTACTTC. Its translation: CASSLGTRTGRETQYF.

This clonotype was seen a few times. The chain joins TRBV4-1 to TRBJ1-1; TRBD1 aligns across 12 bases. The germline CDR1 and CDR2 sequences are MGHRA and YSYEKL. The length of the CDR3 is 16 residues. V was clipped by 2 bases and J by 8 bases; unmatched bases: 9. CDR3 DNA sequence: TGCGCCAGCAGCCAACCCGGGACAGGGGGCCGGACCGAAGCTTTCTTT. Translation gives CASSQPGTGGRTEAFF.

The chain uses TRBV6-5 and TRBJ2-5, with D maybe TRBD2 (5 bases). This CDR3 is 13 amino acids long. The V and J ends lost 8 bases and 5 bases respectively, with 15 bases between them. Germline V gene lookup returns CDR1 MNHEY and CDR2 SVGAGI. The CDR3 here is CASSIEGHETQYF. The CDR3 nucleotides read TGTGCCAGCTCCATAGAGGGTCACGAGACCCAGTACTTC.

The sample holds many counts of this clonotype. V usage is TRBV4-3 and J usage is TRBJ2-3; TRBD1 aligns across 10 bases. This CDR3 is 16 amino acids long. CDR1 LGHNA and CDR2 YSLEER come from the germline V gene. Trimming cost V 0 bases and J 3 bases; bases outside gene matches: 3. The chain's CDR3 is CASSQDTGQGTDTQYF. The CDR3 DNA reads as TGCGCCAGCAGCCAAGATACGGGACAGGGGACAGATACGCAGTATTTT.

V gene TRBV7-9 combines with J gene TRBJ1-1; 10 nucleotides match TRBD1. Germline lookup yields CDR1 SEHNR and CDR2 FQNEAQ (reference sequence). The CDR3 runs to 15 residues. J lost 4 bases, V lost 6 bases, and 8 bases had no gene match. The DNA of the CDR3 is TGTGCCAGCAGTCGGATCCGGGACAGGGGCACTGAAGCTTTCTTT. It translates to CASSRIRDRGTEAFF. Combining the CDR3 with reference TRBV7-9 and TRBJ1-1 gives the whole variable domain DTGVSQNPRHKITKRGQNVTFRCDPISEHNRLYWYRQTLGQGPEFLTYFQNEAQLEKSRLLSDRFSAERPKGSFSTLEIQRTEQGDSAMYLCASSRIRDRGTEAFFGQGTRLTVV.

This sequence joins TRBV4-2 and TRBJ2-1; 8 bases match TRBD2. V lost 1 base and J lost 1; bases outside the gene matches: 3. Germline V CDR1 and CDR2: LGHNA, YNFKEQ. The length of the CDR3 is 16 residues. CDR3 sequence (DNA): TGTGCCAGCAGCCAAGTGAGCGGGAGTTCCTACAATGAGCAGTTCTTC. Residues: CASSQVSGSSYNEQFF.

CDR3 loop: CASSPRGGSKSEQFF. The DNA of the CDR3 is TGTGCCAGCAGCCCCCGTGGCGGGAGTAAGAGTGAGCAGTTCTTC. The V call is TRBV3-1, the J call TRBJ2-1, with 7 bases identical to TRBD2. The CDR3 runs to 15 residues. Germline V gene data show CDR1 as LGHDT and CDR2 as YNNKEL (reference sequence). V gave up 4 bases and J gave up 9 bases; unmatched junction bases: 12.

Remarks on this clonotype: A read error may account for a junction end that differs from germline. This chain joins TRBV7-2 and TRBJ1-2; D not resolved. Germline V gene sequence: CDR1 SGHTA, CDR2 FQGNSA. The CDR3 sequence is 14 residues long. CDR3 sequence (DNA): TGTGCCAGCAGTCCCAGTGTATGGGGTCCTCCATTCCCCTTC. Translating gives CASSPSVWGPPFPF.